Each of the 8 T cell receptor beta chains below was sequenced from the same sample in a study of cytomegalovirus exposure and HLA in healthy donors. Primers: 60 Vbeta forward and 13 Jbeta reverse. Profiling relied on immunoSEQ multiplex PCR, and the TCRdb table lists in-frame clones only, not all of them. Of 150,000 to 200,000 clones in the sample, more than 70% were seen once. Source material: PBMCs. All receptors come from a man younger than 35 in good health and CMV-seropositive.

The gene calls are TRBV15 and TRBJ1-1; D is undetermined. The V and J ends lost 6 bases and 6 bases respectively, with 11 bases between them. The CDR3 sequence is 12 residues long. Germline assignment: CDR1 LNHNV and CDR2 YYDKDF (reference sequence). CDR3 nucleotide sequence: TGTGCCACCAGTTCCGGGTACCCTGAAGCTTTCTTT. It specifies CATSSGYPEAFF.

The chain carries TRBV19 and TRBJ2-7; perhaps TRBD1 as D (6 bases). Trimming stripped 4 bases from V and 2 bases from J, with 12 bases between. The CDR3 extends over 14 amino acids. Germline CDR1 reads LNHDA; CDR2 reads SQIVND (reference sequence). The CDR3 nucleotides are TGTGCCAGTAGTAAGGACAGAGGGCCCTACGAGCAGTACTTC. Its translation is CASSKDRGPYEQYF.

The rearrangement links TRBV18 to TRBJ2-7; D is possibly TRBD1 (5 bases). The ends were cut back, 1 base at V and 4 bases at J, with 11 bases in the middle. Per the germline V gene, CDR1 is KGHSH and CDR2 is LQKENI. This CDR3 has 14 amino acids. This chain's CDR3 is CASSPLDSRYEQYF. The CDR3 DNA follows: TGTGCCAGCTCACCACTCGACAGTCGGTACGAGCAGTACTTC.

This chain links TRBV2 with TRBJ1-3; tentative D call: TRBD1 (5 bases). The ends were cut back, 6 bases at V and 3 bases at J, with 12 bases in the middle. The CDR3 has 14 amino acids. From germline, CDR1 is SNHLY and CDR2 FYNNEI. CDR3 protein: CASSAGRNGNTIYF. CDR3 nucleotides: TGTGCCAGCAGCGCAGGGAGGAATGGAAACACCATATATTTT.

The genes are TRBV28 and TRBJ1-1; no clear D gene. V was trimmed by 7 bases and J by 10 bases, leaving 10 bases between them. The CDR3 runs to 10 residues. Germline values: CDR1 MDHEN, CDR2 SYDVKM. The CDR3 loop is CASKLNRAFF. The CDR3 DNA is TGTGCCAGCAAACTTAATCGAGCTTTCTTT. Full variable domain (remainder filled in from reference TRBV28 and TRBJ1-1): DVKVTQSSRYLVKRTGEKVFLECVQDMDHENMFWYRQDPGLGLRLIYFSYDVKMKEKGDIPEGYSVSREKKERFSLILESASTNQTSMYLCASKLNRAFFGQGTRLTVV.

The chain uses TRBV11-2 and TRBJ1-1, with D possibly being TRBD1 (5 bases). CDR3 length equals 14 residues. Trimming shortened V by 8 bases and J by 8 bases, and 21 bases separated the two germline ends. The germline CDR1 and CDR2 sequences are SGHAT and FQNNGV. The CDR3 sequence: CASAFGIGAGEAFF. Written as DNA, the CDR3 is TGTGCCAGCGCCTTCGGTATAGGGGCGGGGGAAGCTTTCTTT.

J is TRBJ2-7 and V is TRBV5-1; TRBD1 matches at 9 bases. The germline V gene encodes CDR1 SGHRS and CDR2 YFSETQ. This CDR3 has 14 amino acids. Germline trimming cut 0 bases from V and 2 bases from J; bases unmatched to any gene: 0. The CDR3: CASSLGTGAYEQYF. The CDR3 DNA reads as TGCGCCAGCAGCTTGGGGACAGGGGCCTACGAGCAGTACTTC.

The chain joins TRBV10-3 to TRBJ2-7, with a tentative D call TRBD2 (7 bases). The CDR3 loop spans 14 amino acids. Germline lookup yields CDR1 ENHRY and CDR2 SYGVKD. Trimming stripped 10 bases from V and 6 bases from J, with 22 bases between. The CDR3 loop reads CATRGGLTGSEQYF. Written as DNA, the CDR3 is TGTGCCACCCGAGGGGGACTAACCGGCTCCGAGCAGTACTTC.